One sample yielded the 16 T cell receptor beta chains listed below, sequenced in a study of early T cells in non-severe SARS-CoV-2 infection. TCRdb re-called the 5' RACE reads through MiXCR, storing one row per CDR3 protein. Counted here are some 80,000 distinct CDR3 sequences, 12% occurring once; the ten biggest clones make up around 3.6%. Sequenced: whole blood. The receptors shown here come from an adult who was a healthcare worker with PCR-confirmed SARS-CoV-2 infection or an uninfected control (not recorded which).

The chain uses TRBV20-1 and TRBJ2-3, with 8 bases that match TRBD2. Germline V gene data show CDR1 as DFQATT and CDR2 as SNEGSKA (reference sequence). J gave up 5 bases and V 1 base, and 5 bases lay outside the gene matches. The CDR3 runs 14 residues. CDR3 protein: CSARAGGPEDTQYF. Written as DNA, the CDR3 is TGCAGTGCTAGAGCGGGGGGGCCCGAAGATACGCAGTATTTT.

The chain has TRBV20-1 and TRBJ1-5; a possible D gene is TRBD1 (5 bases). V was shortened by 7 bases and J by 0 bases, with 10 bases between the two germline ends. This CDR3 is built from 13 residues. The germline V gene has CDR1 DFQATT and CDR2 SNEGSKA (reference sequence). CDR3 region: CSGGSYSNQPQHF. The CDR3 DNA sequence: TGCAGTGGGGGCTCCTATAGCAATCAGCCCCAGCATTTT.

V usage is TRBV24-1 and J usage is TRBJ2-3, with D uncertain. The CDR3 runs to 15 residues. Trimming removed 3 bases from V and 2 bases from J, with 11 bases in between. The germline V gene encodes CDR1 KGHDR and CDR2 SFDVKD. Here the CDR3 reads CATSDPSGVTDTQYF. CDR3 in DNA: TGTGCCACCAGTGATCCGTCGGGCGTCACAGATACGCAGTATTTT.

The rearrangement uses TRBV30 and TRBJ2-5, with D possibly matching TRBD2 (5 bases). Germline-derived CDR1 and CDR2 are GTSNPN and SVGIG (reference sequence). The CDR3 runs 13 residues. V was trimmed by 1 base and J by 3 bases, leaving 9 bases between them. The chain's CDR3 is CAWSGGLKETQYF. The CDR3 nucleotides are TGTGCCTGGAGTGGCGGACTCAAAGAGACCCAGTACTTC.

This clonotype was counted ten times or more. As DNA, the CDR3 is TGTGCCAGCAGTGACCGAGGCACAGATACGCAGTATTTT. Protein sequence: CASSDRGTDTQYF. The rearrangement joins TRBV6-4 to TRBJ2-3; D gene ambiguous. With 2 bases removed from V and 1 base from J, the gap between germline ends came to 4 bases. The CDR3 sequence is 13 residues long. CDR1 MRHNA and CDR2 SNTAGT come from the germline V gene.

J is TRBJ2-5 and V is TRBV7-9, with 9 nucleotides matching TRBD2. Germline trimming cut 5 bases from V and 3 bases from J; bases unmatched to any gene: 10. Looked up from germline, CDR1 is SEHNR and CDR2 is FQNEAQ (reference sequence). CDR3 length: 16 residues. The CDR3 spells CASSPFLLAGKETQYF. The CDR3 coding sequence is TGTGCCAGCAGCCCGTTTTTGCTAGCGGGAAAAGAGACCCAGTACTTC.

This clonotype has at least ten counts. V gene TRBV7-2 combines with J gene TRBJ2-7; possible D gene TRBD2, 5 bases. V lost 3 bases, J lost 7 bases, and 16 bases lay in between. The germline gives CDR1 SGHTA, CDR2 FQGNSA. The CDR3 contains 14 residues. The CDR3 DNA sequence: TGTGCCAGCAGCTTCCTGGCGGAGGTAGGGGAGCAGTACTTC. It encodes CASSFLAEVGEQYF.

This clonotype was counted at least ten times. This chain connects TRBV18 to TRBJ2-5, with TRBD1 matching over 9 bases. CDR3 size: 13 residues. V was pared by 3 bases and J by 4 bases, with 0 bases of the junction left unmatched. Germline CDR1 KGHSH, CDR2 LQKENI. The CDR3, as DNA: TGTGCCAGCTCACCGGGACAGGGAGAGACCCAGTACTTC. This encodes CASSPGQGETQYF.

The chain recombines TRBV29-1 with TRBJ1-2; TRBD1 might be the D (6 bases). The ends were cut back, 7 bases at V and 2 bases at J, with 11 bases in the middle. Germline V CDR1 and CDR2: SQVTM, ANQGSEA. This CDR3 is built from 12 residues. CDR3 sequence reads: CSAGQTNYGYTF. Written as DNA, the CDR3 is TGCAGCGCCGGACAGACAAACTATGGCTACACCTTC.

This clonotype has a handful of counts. The chain links TRBV7-8 to TRBJ1-2, with 11 bases matching TRBD1. The germline V gene encodes CDR1 SGHVS and CDR2 FQNEAQ. This CDR3 is 17 amino acids long. J lost 4 bases, V lost 5 bases, and 12 bases had no gene match. CDR3 in DNA: TGTGCCAGCAGCCCGGGGGGGACAGGGGGAGCCCTCTATGGCTACACCTTC. Its translation is CASSPGGTGGALYGYTF.

The chain links TRBV3-1 to TRBJ2-7; 9 bases line up with TRBD2. Germline CDR1 is LGHDT and CDR2 is YNNKEL (reference sequence). This CDR3 is built from 14 residues. V gave up 6 bases and J gave up 4 bases; unmatched junction bases: 7. For the CDR3, the DNA is TGTGCCAGCAGGTTTAGCGGGAGAAATTACGAGCAGTACGTC. Translation: CASRFSGRNYEQYV.

The chain uses TRBV2 and TRBJ2-1; D unresolved. The CDR3 is made up of 11 amino acids. CDR1 and CDR2 from the germline V gene are SNHLY and FYNNEI. The germline V and J ends were trimmed by 6 bases and 14 bases, with 14 bases remaining between them. CDR3 in amino acids: CASSSAPTEFF. The DNA of the CDR3 is TGTGCCAGCAGCAGCGCCCCGACGGAGTTCTTC.

V usage is TRBV3-1 and J usage is TRBJ1-2, with D uncertain. Trimming took 5 bases from V and 4 from J, leaving 8 bases between them. CDR1 and CDR2 from the germline V gene are LGHDT and YNNKEL (reference sequence). CDR3 length equals 12 residues. The CDR3 coding sequence is TGTGCCAGCAGCTCACGGGGCTATGGCTACACCTTC. As protein: CASSSRGYGYTF.

This clonotype was seen only a few times. The genes are TRBV6-5 and TRBJ2-1; TRBD2 matches at 10 bases. The CDR3 is made up of 15 amino acids. After removal of 9 bases from V and 6 bases from J, the junction contained 11 bases not matched to a gene. The germline V gene has CDR1 MNHEY and CDR2 SVGAGI. CDR3 bases: TGTGCCAGTCGGGCCGTTACTAGCGGGACCAATGAGCAGTTCTTC. Translating gives CASRAVTSGTNEQFF.

Many counts were recorded for this clonotype. V is TRBV7-9 and J is TRBJ1-6; 10 nucleotides match TRBD1. The V gene end was trimmed by 5 bases and the J gene end by 7 bases; junction bases not matched to a gene: 8. CDR3 length: 16 amino acids. Germline V CDR1 and CDR2: SEHNR, FQNEAQ (reference sequence). The CDR3 region has the DNA TGTGCCAGCAGCCCGGGACAGGGGTTAGAGAATTCACCCCTCCACTTT. It codes for CASSPGQGLENSPLHF.

This clonotype came up many times. The J gene is TRBJ2-1, the V gene TRBV27; 11 bases agree with TRBD2. The CDR3 length is 16 residues. V shed 6 bases and J 7 bases; nucleotides not matched to a gene: 11. Per germline, CDR1 MNHEY and CDR2 SMNVEV (reference sequence). The CDR3 here is CASRKGEASGRNEQFF. The CDR3 DNA is TGTGCCAGCAGAAAAGGGGAGGCTAGCGGGAGGAATGAGCAGTTCTTC.